The 32 T cell receptor beta chains below come from one sample, sequenced in a study of cytomegalovirus exposure and HLA in healthy donors. The primer mix had 60 Vbeta and 13 Jbeta primers. Data came from immunoSEQ multiplex PCR; TCRdb stores just in-frame clones and leaves some out. Found here are 150,000 or so clones, 65% to 85% of them singletons; the top ten hold under 1.5%. Sequenced sample: PBMCs. These TCRs come from a man aged 50-60 years in good health and CMV-seropositive.

The chain couples TRBV6-5 to TRBJ1-5, with D hard to call. The germline V gene has CDR1 MNHEY and CDR2 SVGAGI. The CDR3 consists of 14 residues. V lost 5 bases and J 4 bases, leaving 12 bases between the germline ends. The CDR3 DNA sequence: TGTGCCAGCAGTCTATCTGAGTTAAATCAGCCCCAGCATTTT. Encoded protein: CASSLSELNQPQHF.

The J gene is TRBJ1-1, the V gene TRBV5-4; 7 bases are a match to TRBD1. The CDR3 is made up of 14 amino acids. Trimming cost V 0 bases and J 8 bases; bases outside gene matches: 7. The germline V gene has CDR1 SGHNT and CDR2 YYREEE (reference sequence). CDR3 in amino acids: CASSLAGRGLEAFF. CDR3 DNA sequence: TGTGCCAGCAGCTTGGCCGGCAGGGGGTTAGAAGCTTTCTTT.

The V gene is TRBV18, the J gene TRBJ2-1, with D perhaps matching TRBD2 (7 bases). Trimming removed 3 bases at V and 10 bases at J, with 16 bases between. Looked up from germline, CDR1 is KGHSH and CDR2 is LQKENI. This CDR3 has 14 amino acids. For the CDR3, the DNA is TGTGCCAGCTCACCTGGGCGGGGGCCCGGGGAGCAGTTCTTC. It encodes CASSPGRGPGEQFF. Based on the CDR3 plus reference TRBV18 and TRBJ2-1, the full variable domain is NAGVMQNPRHLVRRRGQEARLRCSPMKGHSHVYWYRQLPEEGLKFMVYLQKENIIDESGMPKERFSAEFPKEGPSILRIQQVVRGDSAAYFCASSPGRGPGEQFFGPGTRLTVL.

The chain carries TRBV7-2 and TRBJ2-5; tentative D call: TRBD1 (5 bases). Looked up from germline, CDR1 is SGHTA and CDR2 is FQGNSA. The CDR3 runs to 13 residues. The ends were cut back, 4 bases at V and 5 bases at J, with 11 bases in the middle. CDR3 in DNA: TGTGCCAGCAGCTCAGATGCAGGGGAGACCCAGTACTTC. Its protein product is CASSSDAGETQYF.

V is TRBV27 and J is TRBJ2-3; 10 nucleotides align to TRBD2. V dropped 4 bases and J dropped 2; count of bases not matched to a gene: 6. This CDR3 spans 16 amino acids. From germline, CDR1 is MNHEY and CDR2 SMNVEV (reference sequence). In nucleotides, the CDR3 is TGTGCCAGCAGTTCGATTAGCGGGGGGAACACAGATACGCAGTATTTT. This gives the protein CASSSISGGNTDTQYF.

V and J are TRBV19 and TRBJ2-2; no clear D gene. V was shortened by 10 bases and J by 1 base, with 10 bases between the two germline ends. The CDR3 has 13 residues. In germline, CDR1 is LNHDA, CDR2 SQIVND (reference sequence). CDR3 loop: CATCDLNTGELFF. The DNA of the CDR3 is TGTGCCACGTGCGACTTGAACACCGGGGAGCTGTTTTTT.

A few counts support this clone. The V call is TRBV6-5, the J call TRBJ2-6; D is possibly TRBD1 (6 bases). Per the germline V gene, CDR1 is MNHEY and CDR2 is SVGAGI. The CDR3 runs 15 residues. The V end was cut by 2 bases, the J end by 2 bases, with 7 bases between. The DNA of the CDR3 is TGTGCCAGCAGTTACAGGGGGACTGGGGCCAACGTCCTGACTTTC. It specifies CASSYRGTGANVLTF.

V gene TRBV6-6 combines with J gene TRBJ1-2; 8 bases agree with TRBD1. Looked up from germline, CDR1 is MNHNY and CDR2 is SVGAGI (reference sequence). The CDR3 covers 16 residues. Trimming cost V 6 bases and J 8 bases; bases outside gene matches: 17. The CDR3 loop reads CASRRTGREEKRGYTF. DNA of the CDR3: TGTGCCAGCAGAAGGACAGGGCGAGAGGAGAAAAGGGGCTACACCTTC.

This clone came up a few times. J is TRBJ2-7 and V is TRBV29-1; no clear D gene. The CDR3 totals 15 residues. V was pared by 6 bases and J by 0 bases, with 18 bases between. Germline V gene data show CDR1 as SQVTM and CDR2 as ANQGSEA. The CDR3 DNA reads as TGCAGCGTAGAGACGCCGGGTCTGACCTCCTACGAGCAGTACTTC. Protein: CSVETPGLTSYEQYF.

This clone was counted once. This chain joins TRBV30 and TRBJ2-7, with a weak D call TRBD1 (6 bases). CDR3 length: 12 residues. Germline CDR1 GTSNPN, CDR2 SVGIG (reference sequence). Trimming removed 1 base from V and 4 bases from J, with 8 bases in between. The DNA for the CDR3 is TGTGCCTGGAGTGCAGGGGCGTACGAGCAGTACTTC. Its translation is CAWSAGAYEQYF.

The V and J genes are TRBV20-1 and TRBJ1-1; D is ambiguous. Germline CDR1 is DFQATT and CDR2 is SNEGSKA (reference sequence). This CDR3 spans 11 amino acids. Between the trimmed V and J ends, which lost 3 bases and 8 bases, there was a span of 10 bases. The CDR3 DNA reads TGCAGTGCTAGTAGCAGAGCAGAAGCTTTCTTT. As protein: CSASSRAEAFF.

This chain connects TRBV5-8 to TRBJ2-7, with D unresolved. CDR1 and CDR2 (germline): SGHTS, YDEGEE. Trimming left V 0 bases short and J 0 bases short, with 10 bases between. There are 15 residues in the CDR3. The CDR3 bases are TGTGCCAGCAGCTTGGTGAGCTATGCCTCCTACGAGCAGTACTTC. Translation: CASSLVSYASYEQYF.

The chain is built from TRBV28 and TRBJ2-1; a possible D gene is TRBD1 (6 bases). CDR1 MDHEN and CDR2 SYDVKM come from the germline V gene. The CDR3 covers 15 residues. Trimming left V 7 bases short and J 3 bases short, with 16 bases between. The CDR3 DNA is TGTGCCAGCACCCAAGGCGGCAGGGGCTACAATGAGCAGTTCTTC. It codes for CASTQGGRGYNEQFF.

This clone was seen more than once but under ten times. The chain employs TRBV10-3 and TRBJ2-7; tentatively, D is TRBD2 (5 bases). V lost 0 bases to trimming and J lost 9 bases, with 24 bases between them. Germline V gene sequence: CDR1 ENHRY, CDR2 SYGVKD. The CDR3 contains 17 residues. The CDR3 sequence: CAISESKERPNLRGQYF. The CDR3 DNA sequence: TGTGCCATCAGTGAGTCGAAGGAGCGGCCAAACCTCCGAGGGCAGTACTTC.

This clone was picked up one time. The gene calls are TRBV2 and TRBJ1-1; 7 nucleotides line up with TRBD1. The V gene's germline CDR1 is SNHLY and CDR2 FYNNEI. J gave up 5 bases and V 1 base, and 7 bases lay outside the gene matches. The CDR3 is made up of 15 amino acids. DNA for the CDR3: TGTGCCAGCAGTGAAGAGACAGGGTGGGGGACTGAAGCTTTCTTT. It specifies CASSEETGWGTEAFF.

CDR3 amino acids: CASSHRGSGNEQFF. The CDR3 region has the DNA TGTGCCAGCAGCCATCGGGGGTCGGGCAATGAGCAGTTCTTC. V is TRBV14 and J is TRBJ2-1; weak D call: TRBD2 (6 bases). The CDR3 extends over 14 amino acids. Trimming removed 3 bases from V and 6 bases from J, with 12 bases in between. Germline V gene data show CDR1 as SGHDN and CDR2 as FVKESK. The full variable domain, its missing parts supplied by reference TRBV14 and TRBJ2-1, is EAGVTQFPSHSVIEKGQTVTLRCDPISGHDNLYWYRRVMGKEIKFLLHFVKESKQDESGMPNNRFLAERTGGTYSTLKVQPAELEDSGVYFCASSHRGSGNEQFFGPGTRLTVL.

A note on this clone: Other DNA sequences in this sample translate to the same CDR3. The chain carries TRBV28 and TRBJ2-7; the match to TRBD2 covers 13 bases. V lost 2 bases and J lost 7; bases outside the gene matches: 8. The CDR3 spans 16 residues. Germline V gene data show CDR1 as MDHEN and CDR2 as SYDVKM. This CDR3 reads CASSLPQGLAGVEQYF. CDR3 coding DNA: TGTGCCAGCAGTTTACCCCAAGGACTAGCGGGAGTAGAGCAGTACTTC.

The CDR3 is CASSPQGTVREQYF. The CDR3 coding sequence is TGTGCCAGCAGCCCTCAGGGGACAGTCCGGGAGCAGTACTTC. The chain combines TRBV9 with TRBJ2-7; 7 positions match TRBD1. J was trimmed by 7 bases and V by 4 bases; bases with no gene match: 11. CDR3 length: 14 amino acids. CDR1 and CDR2 from the germline V gene are SGDLS and YYNGEE.

This rearrangement joins TRBV11-2 to TRBJ1-1; the match to TRBD1 covers 8 bases. The V and J ends lost 5 bases and 3 bases, in that order; junction bases with no gene match: 5. The length of the CDR3 is 14 residues. CDR1 and CDR2 (germline): SGHAT, FQNNGV. The CDR3 protein is CASSVDRDYTEAFF. CDR3 nucleotide sequence: TGTGCCAGCAGCGTGGACAGGGATTACACTGAAGCTTTCTTT.

The chain combines TRBV19 with TRBJ1-2, with D possibly TRBD1 on 6 matching bases. Germline V CDR1 and CDR2: LNHDA, SQIVND (reference sequence). The CDR3 length is 16 residues. V dropped 7 bases and J dropped 2 bases, with 20 bases sitting between them. The CDR3 here is CASIRSFTTGNYGYTF. The DNA for the CDR3 is TGTGCCAGTATCCGTTCTTTTACTACAGGGAACTATGGCTACACCTTC.

The chain uses TRBV19 and TRBJ2-1, with D maybe TRBD1 (5 bases). Germline CDR1 is LNHDA and CDR2 is SQIVND (reference sequence). This CDR3 spans 14 amino acids. V was pared by 7 bases and J by 5 bases, with 15 bases between. The CDR3 DNA sequence: TGTGCCAGTACAGGGTTTTCGGCCAACAATGAGCAGTTCTTC. Protein: CASTGFSANNEQFF.

Only a few counts were recorded for this clone. Here the CDR3 reads CASSPPIGGANVLTF. The CDR3 DNA follows: TGTGCCAGCAGTCCACCCATCGGTGGGGCCAACGTCCTGACTTTC. The rearrangement links TRBV28 to TRBJ2-6; D gene ambiguous. Between the trimmed V and J ends, which lost 5 bases and 3 bases, there was a span of 11 bases. Germline CDR1 MDHEN, CDR2 SYDVKM. The length of the CDR3 is 15 residues.

This chain uses TRBV7-9 with TRBJ2-1, with D uncertain. The ends were cut back, 5 bases at V and 6 bases at J, with 14 bases in the middle. From germline, CDR1 is SEHNR and CDR2 FQNEAQ (reference sequence). The CDR3 contains 14 residues. The CDR3 protein is CASSPKSPVNEQFF. For the CDR3, the DNA is TGTGCCAGCAGCCCTAAGTCACCCGTCAATGAGCAGTTCTTC.

This clone has more than one count but fewer than ten. This sequence joins TRBV29-1 and TRBJ1-1, with D maybe TRBD1 (6 bases). Germline V gene data show CDR1 as SQVTM and CDR2 as ANQGSEA. Deletions cut 4 bases from V and 1 base from J, with 10 bases between. CDR3 length: 13 residues. DNA for the CDR3: TGCAGCGTTGGGCAGGGGACGAACACTGAAGCTTTCTTT. Translating gives CSVGQGTNTEAFF.

The rearrangement uses TRBV5-6 and TRBJ2-5, with TRBD2 matching over 12 bases. The CDR3 is 16 amino acids. CDR1 and CDR2 (germline): SGHDT, YYEEEE. J gave up 2 bases and V 4 bases, and 6 bases lay outside the gene matches. The CDR3 spells CASSLGLAGYQETQYF. The CDR3 DNA reads as TGTGCCAGCAGCCTCGGACTAGCGGGGTATCAAGAGACCCAGTACTTC.

CDR3 bases: TGTGCCAGTAGTGGACAGGGAAGGAGCACTGAAGCTTTCTTT. Residues: CASSGQGRSTEAFF. The chain carries TRBV19 and TRBJ1-1; 8 nucleotides line up with TRBD1. Germline V CDR1 and CDR2: LNHDA, SQIVND (reference sequence). The CDR3 loop spans 14 amino acids. The junction had 6 bases not matched to a gene; V was cut back by 5 bases and J by 4 bases. Drawing the rest from reference TRBV19 and TRBJ1-1, the complete variable domain is DGGITQSPKYLFRKEGQNVTLSCEQNLNHDAMYWYRQDPGQGLRLIYYSQIVNDFQKGDIAEGYSVSREKKESFPLTVTSAQKNPTAFYLCASSGQGRSTEAFFGQGTRLTVV.

The rearrangement uses TRBV4-1 and TRBJ2-7, with TRBD2 as a possible D gene (5 bases). Germline V lookup: CDR1 MGHRA, CDR2 YSYEKL. This CDR3 has 12 residues. V was clipped by 2 bases and J by 6 bases, with 8 bases between them. CDR3 in amino acids: CASSQRGSEQYF. As DNA, the CDR3 is TGCGCCAGCAGCCAACGAGGGAGCGAGCAGTACTTC.

CDR3 region: CASSPNSNRGSTEAFF. For the CDR3, the DNA is TGTGCCAGCTCACCGAACTCGAACAGGGGATCTACTGAAGCTTTCTTT. This rearrangement joins TRBV18 to TRBJ1-1, with 7 bases fitting TRBD1. The CDR3 extends over 16 amino acids. The ends lost 3 bases at V and 5 bases at J; junction bases unmatched: 12. CDR1 is KGHSH and CDR2 is LQKENI in the germline V gene.

The V and J genes are TRBV7-9 and TRBJ2-3; no reliable D call. CDR1 and CDR2 (germline): SEHNR, FQNEAQ (reference sequence). V was shortened by 3 bases and J by 1 base, with 11 bases between the two germline ends. This CDR3 region has 15 residues. The CDR3 region is CASSFDSPRTDTQYF. CDR3 nucleotide sequence: TGTGCCAGCAGCTTCGACTCGCCCCGCACAGATACGCAGTATTTT.

V is TRBV10-3 and J is TRBJ2-5; no reliable D call. This CDR3 has 14 residues. The ends were cut back, 2 bases at V and 0 bases at J, with 7 bases in the middle. Germline CDR1 is ENHRY and CDR2 is SYGVKD. The CDR3 nucleotides are TGTGCCATCAGTGAGACGCTACACCAAGAGACCCAGTACTTC. Amino acids: CAISETLHQETQYF.

This clone has only one observation. This chain links TRBV7-9 with TRBJ2-1; TRBD2 matches at 10 bases. CDR1 is SEHNR and CDR2 is FQNEAQ in the germline V gene (reference sequence). The CDR3 spans 16 residues. The trim removed 1 base at V and 8 bases at J, leaving 8 bases unmatched. In DNA form, the CDR3 reads TGTGCCAGCAGCTTAGGGTCTAGCGGGAGTGTCTATGAGCAGTTCTTC. Its protein is CASSLGSSGSVYEQFF.

This chain uses TRBV5-6 with TRBJ1-4, with TRBD1 as a possible D gene (6 bases). CDR1 SGHDT and CDR2 YYEEEE come from the germline V gene. Trimming took off 0 bases at V and 7 bases at J, with 7 bases between the two ends. The CDR3 totals 13 residues. The CDR3 DNA reads TGTGCCAGCAGCTTGGACAGGGTTGAAAAACTGTTTTTT. Amino acid sequence: CASSLDRVEKLFF.